Presented here are 29 T cell receptor beta chains from one specimen sequenced in a study of control samples from healthy donors and cancer patients. Using immunoSEQ multiplex PCR, the repertoire was profiled, and TCRdb retains in-frame clones only, with some absent. The sample contains tens of thousands of clones, around four fifths of which appear only once. The specimen sequenced was blood. The receptor set was obtained from a man in his 60s in good health.

The gene calls are TRBV6-5 and TRBJ1-1; weak D call: TRBD1 (5 bases). Germline V CDR1 and CDR2: MNHEY, SVGAGI. CDR3 length equals 12 residues. Trimming stripped 8 bases from V and 2 bases from J, with 9 bases between. CDR3 coding DNA: TGTGCCAGCTCGGGGCGAAACACTGAAGCTTTCTTT. This encodes CASSGRNTEAFF.

This clone is a singleton in its sample. The chain couples TRBV5-8 to TRBJ2-3; 9 bases are shared with TRBD1. With V trimmed by 0 bases and J by 4 bases, 12 bases remained unmatched. The germline V gene has CDR1 SGHTS and CDR2 YDEGEE. The length of the CDR3 is 18 residues. The CDR3 sequence: CASSLVIGTGIVADTQYF. CDR3 sequence (DNA): TGTGCCAGCAGCTTGGTAATAGGGACAGGGATAGTCGCAGATACGCAGTATTTT.

V gene TRBV2 combines with J gene TRBJ1-2; unclear D gene. This CDR3 is 15 amino acids long. Trimming stripped 0 bases from V and 0 bases from J, with 8 bases between. Germline V gene data show CDR1 as SNHLY and CDR2 as FYNNEI. The chain's CDR3 is CASSEASEANYGYTF. For the CDR3, the DNA is TGTGCCAGCAGTGAAGCTTCAGAAGCTAACTATGGCTACACCTTC.

The rearrangement links TRBV5-6 to TRBJ2-4; 7 nucleotides match TRBD1. The germline CDR1 and CDR2 sequences are SGHDT and YYEEEE. There are 16 residues in the CDR3. V dropped 3 bases and J dropped 0; count of bases not matched to a gene: 6. The CDR3 bases are TGTGCCAGCAGCTCACAGGGGAACATAGCCAAAAACATTCAGTACTTC. Translation gives CASSSQGNIAKNIQYF.

This clone was seen just once. The chain couples TRBV10-1 to TRBJ2-3; 9 bases agree with TRBD1. Germline V gene sequence: CDR1 WNHNN, CDR2 SYGVQD (reference sequence). CDR3 length equals 15 residues. The V and J ends lost 2 bases and 3 bases, in that order; junction bases with no gene match: 3. DNA for the CDR3: TGCGCCAGCAGTGAGGACAGGGGGAAGACAGATACGCAGTATTTT. Translating gives CASSEDRGKTDTQYF.

The chain is built from TRBV6-2 or TRBV6-3 and TRBJ2-7; tentatively, D is TRBD2 (5 bases). Deletions cut 4 bases from V and 1 base from J, with 23 bases between. The germline V gene has CDR1 MNHEY and CDR2 SVGEGT. There are 18 residues in the CDR3. CDR3 sequence: CASSLAGVRALNSYEQYF. CDR3 in DNA: TGTGCCAGCAGTTTAGCCGGGGTACGGGCCTTAAATTCCTACGAGCAGTACTTC.

The chain couples TRBV18 to TRBJ2-7; D is undetermined. V shed 3 bases and J shed 3 bases, with 12 bases lying between them. There are 14 residues in the CDR3. Germline CDR1 and CDR2: KGHSH and LQKENI. The CDR3 spells CASSPLGWYYEQYF. The CDR3 region has the DNA TGTGCCAGCTCACCTCTCGGTTGGTACTACGAGCAGTACTTC.

The rearrangement joins TRBV10-2 to TRBJ1-4; D may be TRBD1 (5 bases). CDR3 length equals 14 residues. Trimming took off 2 bases at V and 7 bases at J, with 11 bases between the two ends. CDR1 is WSHSY, CDR2 SAAADI, per germline. The CDR3 DNA sequence: TGCGCCAGCAGTGAGATAGGGACTCGTGAAAAACTGTTTTTT. It specifies CASSEIGTREKLFF.

This clone was detected a few times. V usage is TRBV10-1 and J usage is TRBJ2-2; D might be TRBD1 (6 bases). The CDR3 runs 15 residues. The germline V and J ends were trimmed by 2 bases and 1 base, with 8 bases remaining between them. Germline V CDR1 and CDR2: WNHNN, SYGVQD (reference sequence). The CDR3 reads CASSETGWNTGELFF. In nucleotides, the CDR3 is TGCGCCAGCAGTGAGACAGGGTGGAACACCGGGGAGCTGTTTTTT.

The CDR3 region is CASSFGPSSSYNSPLHF. CDR3 sequence (DNA): TGTGCCAGCAGCTTCGGCCCCTCGAGCTCCTATAATTCACCCCTCCACTTT. This chain uses TRBV7-2 with TRBJ1-6; no clear D gene. Per germline, CDR1 SGHTA and CDR2 FQGNSA. This CDR3 comprises 17 residues. V was clipped by 3 bases and J by 0 bases, with 12 bases between them.

This clone was observed a few times. This chain joins TRBV6-2 or TRBV6-3 and TRBJ1-2; D unclear. The germline V and J ends were trimmed by 1 base and 8 bases, with 20 bases remaining between them. Germline V lookup: CDR1 MNHEY, CDR2 SVGEGT. This CDR3 is 16 amino acids long. CDR3 amino acids: CASSYFTSLLSKGYTF. CDR3 bases: TGTGCCAGCAGTTACTTTACGTCCCTTCTGTCTAAGGGCTACACCTTC.

The V call is TRBV2, the J call TRBJ2-6; unclear D gene. Trimming stripped 5 bases from V and 0 bases from J, with 5 bases between. CDR3 length: 14 residues. The germline V gene has CDR1 SNHLY and CDR2 FYNNEI. DNA of the CDR3: TGTGCCAGCAGTTACCGCTCTGGGGCCAACGTCCTGACTTTC. It yields the protein CASSYRSGANVLTF.

V is TRBV4-3 and J is TRBJ2-7; D possibly corresponds to TRBD2 (5 bases). The ends were cut back, 2 bases at V and 3 bases at J, with 14 bases in the middle. Germline CDR1 and CDR2: LGHNA and YSLEER. The CDR3 sequence is 15 residues long. CDR3 sequence (DNA): TGCGCCAGCAGCCAACGAGGCGGGTCCGGCTACGAGCAGTACTTC. Its protein is CASSQRGGSGYEQYF.

The chain combines TRBV3-1 (or the pseudogene TRBV3-2) with TRBJ2-6, with TRBD2 matching 7 bases. Trimming removed 0 bases from V and 0 bases from J; junction bases left unmatched: 5. The CDR3 runs to 18 residues. Germline lookup yields CDR1 LGHDT and CDR2 YNNKEL (reference sequence). The CDR3 DNA reads as TGTGCCAGCAGCCAAGATTTGGGGGGGAGCTCTGGGGCCAACGTCCTGACTTTC. Residues: CASSQDLGGSSGANVLTF.

This rearrangement joins TRBV11-2 to TRBJ2-7, with 8 bases that match TRBD2. Losses at the gene ends were 1 base for V and 6 bases for J; bases not matched to a gene: 8. This CDR3 is built from 15 residues. Germline V gene sequence: CDR1 SGHAT, CDR2 FQNNGV. The CDR3 reads CASSLAGLGVGEQYF. CDR3 DNA: TGTGCCAGCAGCTTAGCGGGACTAGGGGTCGGCGAGCAGTACTTC.

The CDR3 DNA reads TGTGCCAGCAGTGTTGGCGGGCCTGGGGCCAACGTCCTGACTTTC. Amino acids: CASSVGGPGANVLTF. The V call is TRBV28, the J call TRBJ2-6, with D maybe TRBD2 (5 bases). Germline V CDR1 and CDR2: MDHEN, SYDVKM. With 5 bases removed from V and 2 bases from J, the gap between germline ends came to 10 bases. The CDR3 extends over 15 amino acids.

The chain joins TRBV18 to TRBJ2-7; D is unclear. CDR1 and CDR2 from the germline V gene are KGHSH and LQKENI. The CDR3 spans 13 residues. V lost 4 bases and J 2 bases, leaving 9 bases between the germline ends. CDR3 residues: CASSLEKTYEQYF. The DNA for the CDR3 is TGTGCCAGCTCACTGGAAAAGACCTACGAGCAGTACTTC.

This chain uses TRBV24-1 with TRBJ2-3; TRBD2 matches 10 bases. This CDR3 has 16 residues. Losses at the gene ends were 5 bases for V and 0 bases for J; bases not matched to a gene: 4. The germline CDR1 and CDR2 sequences are KGHDR and SFDVKD. This chain's CDR3 is CATSVASGGSTDTQYF. The CDR3, as DNA: TGTGCCACCAGTGTGGCTAGCGGGGGAAGCACAGATACGCAGTATTTT.

The chain employs TRBV16 and TRBJ2-2; D gene uncertain. Germline V gene lookup returns CDR1 KGHSY and CDR2 FQNENV. V was clipped by 4 bases and J by 0 bases, with 15 bases between them. The CDR3 runs 17 residues. This CDR3 reads CASSLSGQAANTGELFF. CDR3 nucleotides: TGTGCCAGCAGCCTCTCTGGGCAGGCCGCGAACACCGGGGAGCTGTTTTTT.

The chain links TRBV5-1 to TRBJ2-5; D is possibly TRBD1 (6 bases). This CDR3 is built from 12 residues. Trimming left V 2 bases short and J 4 bases short, with 6 bases between. Germline CDR1 is SGHRS and CDR2 is YFSETQ. The CDR3 protein is CASSFRGETQYF. Here the CDR3 DNA reads TGCGCCAGCAGCTTCAGGGGAGAGACCCAGTACTTC. The full variable domain, rest sourced from reference TRBV5-1 and TRBJ2-5, is KAGVTQTPRYLIKTRGQQVTLSCSPISGHRSVSWYQQTPGQGLQFLFEYFSETQRNKGNFPGRFSGRQFSNSRSEMNVSTLELGDSALYLCASSFRGETQYFGPGTRLLVL.

The rearrangement joins TRBV12-3 or TRBV12-4 to TRBJ1-5; D is uncertain. Trimming removed 4 bases at V and 7 bases at J, with 8 bases between. The CDR3 spans 12 residues. Written as DNA, the CDR3 is TGTGCCAGCAGTTCGACGATGCAGCCCCAGCATTTT. It yields the protein CASSSTMQPQHF.

This clone was seen once. The chain employs TRBV7-9 and TRBJ1-5; D is perhaps TRBD1 (5 bases). Trimming cost V 9 bases and J 0 bases, with 12 bases left between them. The CDR3 length is 14 residues. Germline loops: CDR1 SEHNR, CDR2 FQNEAQ (reference sequence). This chain's CDR3 is CASQYDSSNQPQHF. DNA for the CDR3: TGTGCCAGTCAATACGACAGTAGCAATCAGCCCCAGCATTTT.

The rearrangement uses TRBV2 and TRBJ1-1, with TRBD1 as a possible D gene (6 bases). This CDR3 has 15 amino acids. In germline, CDR1 is SNHLY, CDR2 FYNNEI. V was shortened by 5 bases and J by 7 bases, with 20 bases between the two germline ends. CDR3 coding DNA: TGTGCCAGCAGTCTCCGTTTACTGACAGGCGTTGAAGCTTTCTTT. Translating it yields CASSLRLLTGVEAFF.

V is TRBV5-1 and J is TRBJ1-2, with D possibly TRBD1 on 5 matching bases. Germline assignment: CDR1 SGHRS and CDR2 YFSETQ. There are 13 residues in the CDR3. V lost 0 bases and J 2 bases, leaving 5 bases between the germline ends. CDR3 loop: CASSLEGNYGYTF. CDR3 in DNA: TGCGCCAGCAGCTTGGAGGGGAACTATGGCTACACCTTC.

The V gene is TRBV6-2 or TRBV6-3, the J gene TRBJ1-3; D is uncertain. Per germline, CDR1 MNHEY and CDR2 SVGEGT. V gave up 2 bases and J gave up 3 bases, with 5 bases separating them. The CDR3 consists of 13 residues. The CDR3 here is CASSYVRGNTIYF. In DNA form, the CDR3 reads TGTGCCAGCAGTTACGTTCGTGGAAACACCATATATTTT.

V gene TRBV7-9 combines with J gene TRBJ1-3; tentatively, D is TRBD1 (6 bases). CDR1 is SEHNR and CDR2 is FQNEAQ in the germline V gene (reference sequence). The CDR3 runs 16 residues. Trimming stripped 3 bases from V and 0 bases from J, with 12 bases between. The CDR3 nucleotides are TGTGCCAGCAGCTTGGGAGGGGGTCACTCTGGAAACACCATATATTTT. This encodes CASSLGGGHSGNTIYF.

V gene TRBV2 combines with J gene TRBJ1-1; no reliable D call. The germline V gene has CDR1 SNHLY and CDR2 FYNNEI. CDR3 size: 12 residues. V gave up 9 bases and J gave up 6 bases, with 14 bases separating them. For the CDR3, the DNA is TGTGCCAGAGTCTTAACGAGGGCTGAAGCTTTCTTT. Its protein is CARVLTRAEAFF.

The J gene is TRBJ2-1, the V gene TRBV2; no firm D call. The CDR3 is 12 amino acids. V was pared by 5 bases and J by 8 bases, with 10 bases between. From germline, CDR1 is SNHLY and CDR2 FYNNEI. The DNA of the CDR3 is TGTGCCAGCAGTTACGGCATCGATGAGCAGTTCTTC. The encoded protein is CASSYGIDEQFF.

This chain uses TRBV25-1 with TRBJ2-7, with a possible D match to TRBD1 (7 bases). Between the trimmed V and J ends, which lost 7 bases and 7 bases, there was a span of 14 bases. Germline loops: CDR1 MGHDK, CDR2 SYGVNS. The CDR3 spans 12 residues. The CDR3 spells CASNVQGREQYF. In DNA, the CDR3 is TGTGCCAGCAACGTACAGGGGAGGGAGCAGTACTTC.